The rows below give T cell receptor beta chains drawn from one sample of a study of cytomegalovirus exposure and HLA in healthy donors. The repertoire was sequenced with immunoSEQ multiplex PCR; TCRdb's copy has only in-frame clones and lacks some. The table includes some 100,000 clones, around 74% detected once. The sequenced material came from PBMCs. These TCRs come from a male donor in good health and CMV-seropositive. Both conserved end residues are part of each CDR3. A D gene is named only where the DNA matches it firmly. Size is stated for part of the rows, as once, few or many counts, or as a class when the clone is expanded.

>TRBV5-8|NA|TRBJ1-5|18|few
TGTGCCAGCAGCGAGGAGGTTGCGGCAAAAGGGAGCAATCAGCCCCAGCATTTT
CASSEEVAAKGSNQPQHF
>TRBV6-1|NA|TRBJ2-5|13|NA
TGTGCCAGCAGCTGGACAGTTCAAGAGACCCAGTACTTC
CASSWTVQETQYF
>TRBV19|TRBD1|TRBJ2-2|18|once
TGTGCCAGTAGTATAGGAAGAACCGGGACAGGGTTTACCGGGGAGCTGTTTTTT
CASSIGRTGTGFTGELFF
>TRBV30|NA|TRBJ2-3|14|NA
TGTGCCTGGAGACTCTCCGGGGTCACAGATACGCAGTATTTT
CAWRLSGVTDTQYF
>TRBV2|TRBD1|TRBJ2-5|15|NA
TGTGCCAGCAGTGCTCGACAGGGGACCCAAGAGACCCAGTACTTC
CASSARQGTQETQYF
>TRBV5-1|TRBD2|TRBJ2-2|19|NA
TGCGCCAGCAGCTTGACCGGGGCTAGCGGGGGATCGAACACCGGGGAGCTGTTTTTT
CASSLTGASGGSNTGELFF
>TRBV28|NA|TRBJ2-1|15|NA
TGTGCCAGCAGTAGCGGACTGGGCTCCTACAATGAGCAGTTCTTC
CASSSGLGSYNEQFF
>TRBV7-9|NA|TRBJ2-7|11|NA
TGTGCCAGCAGCCACGGTAGCGAGCAGTACTTC
CASSHGSEQYF
>TRBV9|TRBD2|TRBJ2-1|16|NA
TGTGCCAGCAGCGTAGGCCACGGGGGGGCGTCATACGAGCAGTTCTTC
CASSVGHGGASYEQFF
>TRBV4-2|TRBD2|TRBJ2-3|17|NA
TGTGCCAGCAGCCAAGATTCTAGCGGGGGCTCCACAGATACGCAGTATTTT
CASSQDSSGGSTDTQYF
>TRBV5-4|NA|TRBJ1-5|12|NA
TGTGCCAGCAGCTTTGGAGATCAGCCCCAGCATTTT
CASSFGDQPQHF
>TRBV29-1|NA|TRBJ1-2|13|NA
TGCAGCGAAGGCAGGGGTGCTAACTATGGCTACACCTTC
CSEGRGANYGYTF
>TRBV4-3|NA|TRBJ1-5|15|NA
TGCGCCAGCAGCCAAGGACGGGACAACTATCAGCCCCAGCATTTT
CASSQGRDNYQPQHF
>TRBV4-3|NA|TRBJ1-2|14|NA
TGCGCCAGCAGCCAAGCTATGGGCCCCGATGGCTACACCTTC
CASSQAMGPDGYTF
>TRBV6-4|TRBD2|TRBJ2-3|15|NA
TGTGCCAGCAGTATGACTAGCGGAACCACAGATACGCAGTATTTT
CASSMTSGTTDTQYF
>TRBV10-3|NA|TRBJ1-1|14|NA
TGTGCCACACGGGCGGGGGGGGTGAACACTGAAGCTTTCTTT
CATRAGGVNTEAFF
>TRBV7-9|NA|TRBJ1-1|15|NA
TGTGCCAGCAGCGCCGGCGGACAGCTGAACACTGAAGCTTTCTTT
CASSAGGQLNTEAFF
>TRBV14|NA|TRBJ1-1|15|NA
TGTGCCAGCAGCCAAGAACCAGAAATGAACACTGAAGCTTTCTTT
CASSQEPEMNTEAFF
>TRBV7-6|NA|TRBJ2-5|13|NA
TGTGCCAGCAGCTTAGAAGGTCTAGGGACCCAGTACTTC
CASSLEGLGTQYF
>TRBV5-1|NA|TRBJ2-3|15|NA
TGCGCCAGCAGTCCAACCCCAGGGGTGGCAGATACGCAGTATTTT
CASSPTPGVADTQYF
>TRBV18|TRBD2|TRBJ2-5|18|NA
TGTGCCAGCTCACCGACTACAGGGGCTAGCGGGGGTGCGGAGACCCAGTACTTC
CASSPTTGASGGAETQYF
>TRBV19|TRBD1|TRBJ2-3|16|few
TGTGCCAGTAGTAAGAAGGGACAGGGGTACACAGATACGCAGTATTTT
CASSKKGQGYTDTQYF
>TRBV7-2|NA|TRBJ2-1|14|NA
TGTGCCAGCAGCTTACCCGGGAACTACAATGAGCAGTTCTTC
CASSLPGNYNEQFF
>TRBV4-2|NA|TRBJ1-4|15|NA
TGTGCCAGCAGCCAAGATTGGCGGGGCTCGGAAAAACTGTTTTTT
CASSQDWRGSEKLFF
>TRBV19|NA|TRBJ1-6|16|NA
TGTGCCAGTAGATCCTCGGTGGGCCCCACTAATTCACCCCTCCACTTT
CASRSSVGPTNSPLHF
>TRBV6-5|TRBD2|TRBJ2-3|15|NA
TGTGCCAGCAGTTCTAGCGGAGCTCGCACAGATACGCAGTATTTT
CASSSSGARTDTQYF
>TRBV5-6|NA|TRBJ2-1|11|few
TGTGCCAGCTTGAACAGTAATGAGCAGTTCTTC
CASLNSNEQFF
>TRBV5-1|NA|TRBJ1-1|14|few
TGCGCCAGCACCGAATCGAGCCCGAACACTGAAGCTTTCTTT
CASTESSPNTEAFF
>TRBV9|NA|TRBJ1-1|15|NA
TGTGCCAGCAGCGTAGTCGCGGGCATGAACACTGAAGCTTTCTTT
CASSVVAGMNTEAFF
>TRBV6-1|TRBD1|TRBJ1-5|19|NA
TGTGCCAGCAGTGATCCCGACAGGGCCCCCACGAGGGGCAATCAGCCCCAGCATTTT
CASSDPDRAPTRGNQPQHF
>TRBV9|NA|TRBJ1-2|14|NA
TGTGCCAGCAGCCTGAGCGGGGGCGGCTATGGCTACACCTTC
CASSLSGGGYGYTF
>TRBV2|TRBD1|TRBJ2-3|13|NA
TGTGCCAGCGCCCGAGGGGGCGCAGATACGCAGTATTTT
CASARGGADTQYF
>TRBV2|NA|TRBJ1-4|14|NA
TGTGCCAGCAGTCCAACGGCAGGGCGGGAAAAACTGTTTTTT
CASSPTAGREKLFF
>TRBV5-1|NA|TRBJ2-3|12|NA
TGCGCCAGCAGCTTGTCCGCAGATACGCAGTATTTT
CASSLSADTQYF
>TRBV4-2|NA|TRBJ1-5|16|few
TGTGCCAGCAGCCAAGAAGTGAACGGTGCCAATCAGCCCCAGCATTTT
CASSQEVNGANQPQHF
>TRBV29-1|TRBD1|TRBJ1-1|13|NA
TGCAGCGTTGCAACAGGGGTGGGCACTGAAGCTTTCTTT
CSVATGVGTEAFF
>TRBV7-6|TRBD2|TRBJ2-1|16|few
TGTGCCAGCAGCCGTACTAGCGGGGGTATCAACAATGAGCAGTTCTTC
CASSRTSGGINNEQFF
>TRBV11-2|TRBD2|TRBJ2-5|17|NA
TGTGCCAGCAGCCTCAGGGGTGCGGGGGGGCCGGGAGAGACCCAGTACTTC
CASSLRGAGGPGETQYF
>TRBV13|NA|TRBJ2-3|18|NA
TGTGCCAGCAGCTTAGACTCATCACTTGGGCCTCGCACAGATACGCAGTATTTT
CASSLDSSLGPRTDTQYF
>TRBV6-1|NA|TRBJ2-7|14|few
TGTGCCAGCAGACAGGTCCTCAGCTCCTACGAGCAGTACTTC
CASRQVLSSYEQYF
>TRBV5-1|TRBD2|TRBJ2-5|17|NA
TGCGCCAGCAGCTTGCTGAGCGGCGGGGGGCTTGGGGAGACCCAGTACTTC
CASSLLSGGGLGETQYF
>TRBV11-3|TRBD2|TRBJ2-7|14|few
TGTGCCAGCAGCTCCCTGGCGGGGGGTCTCGAGCAGTACTTC
CASSSLAGGLEQYF